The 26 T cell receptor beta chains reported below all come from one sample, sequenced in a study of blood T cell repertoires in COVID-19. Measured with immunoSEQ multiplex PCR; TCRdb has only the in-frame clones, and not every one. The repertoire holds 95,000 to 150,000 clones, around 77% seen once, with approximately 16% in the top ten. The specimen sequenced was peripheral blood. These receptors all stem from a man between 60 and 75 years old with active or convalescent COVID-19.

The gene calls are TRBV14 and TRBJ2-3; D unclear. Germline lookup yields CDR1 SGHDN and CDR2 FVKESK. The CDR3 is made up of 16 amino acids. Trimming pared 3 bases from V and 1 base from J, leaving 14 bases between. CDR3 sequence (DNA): TGTGCCAGCAGCCACCTAGGATTTCGGGGCACAGATACGCAGTATTTT. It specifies CASSHLGFRGTDTQYF.

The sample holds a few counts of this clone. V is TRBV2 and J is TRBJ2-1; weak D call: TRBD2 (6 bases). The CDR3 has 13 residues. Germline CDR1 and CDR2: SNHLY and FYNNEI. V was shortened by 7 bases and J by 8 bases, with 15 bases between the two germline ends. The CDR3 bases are TGTGCCAGCAACTCGGGAGTAGTGGATGAGCAGTTCTTC. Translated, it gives CASNSGVVDEQFF.

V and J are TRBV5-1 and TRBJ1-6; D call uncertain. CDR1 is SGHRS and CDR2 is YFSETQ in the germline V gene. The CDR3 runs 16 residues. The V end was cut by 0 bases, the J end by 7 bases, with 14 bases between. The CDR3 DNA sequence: TGCGCCAGCAGCTTGGGAAGGAGAGGGAAGAATTCACCCCTCCACTTT. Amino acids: CASSLGRRGKNSPLHF. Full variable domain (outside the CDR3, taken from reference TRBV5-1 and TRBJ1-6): KAGVTQTPRYLIKTRGQQVTLSCSPISGHRSVSWYQQTPGQGLQFLFEYFSETQRNKGNFPGRFSGRQFSNSRSEMNVSTLELGDSALYLCASSLGRRGKNSPLHFGNGTRLTVT.

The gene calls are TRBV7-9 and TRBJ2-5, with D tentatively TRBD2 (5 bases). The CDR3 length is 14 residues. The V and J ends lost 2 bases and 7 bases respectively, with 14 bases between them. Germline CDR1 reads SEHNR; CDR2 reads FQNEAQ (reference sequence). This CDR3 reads CASSLSGSPATQYF. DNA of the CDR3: TGTGCCAGCAGCTTAAGTGGGAGTCCCGCGACCCAGTACTTC.

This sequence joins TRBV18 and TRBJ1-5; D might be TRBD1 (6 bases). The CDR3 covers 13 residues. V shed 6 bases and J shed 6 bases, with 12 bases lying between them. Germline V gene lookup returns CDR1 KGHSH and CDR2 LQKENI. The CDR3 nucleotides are TGTGCCAGCTCGTCAACAGGGAGTCAGCCCCAGCATTTT. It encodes CASSSTGSQPQHF.

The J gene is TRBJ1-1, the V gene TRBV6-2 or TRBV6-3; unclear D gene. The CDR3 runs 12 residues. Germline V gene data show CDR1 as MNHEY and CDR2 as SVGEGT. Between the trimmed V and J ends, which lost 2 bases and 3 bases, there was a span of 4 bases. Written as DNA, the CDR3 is TGTGCCAGCAGTTACGCGGACACTGAAGCTTTCTTT. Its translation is CASSYADTEAFF.

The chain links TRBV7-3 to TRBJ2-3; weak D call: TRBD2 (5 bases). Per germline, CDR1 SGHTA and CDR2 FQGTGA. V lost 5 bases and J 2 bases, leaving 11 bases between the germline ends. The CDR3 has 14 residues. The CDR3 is CASSHSGSTDTQYF. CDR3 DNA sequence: TGTGCCAGCAGCCACAGCGGTTCCACAGATACGCAGTATTTT.

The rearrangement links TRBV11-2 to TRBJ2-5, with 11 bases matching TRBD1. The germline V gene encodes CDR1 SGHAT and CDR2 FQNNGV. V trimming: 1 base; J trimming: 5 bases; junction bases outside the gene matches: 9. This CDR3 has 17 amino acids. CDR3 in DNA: TGTGCCAGCAGCTTAGGAGTGGGACAGGGGGTTGGGGAGACCCAGTACTTC. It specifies CASSLGVGQGVGETQYF.

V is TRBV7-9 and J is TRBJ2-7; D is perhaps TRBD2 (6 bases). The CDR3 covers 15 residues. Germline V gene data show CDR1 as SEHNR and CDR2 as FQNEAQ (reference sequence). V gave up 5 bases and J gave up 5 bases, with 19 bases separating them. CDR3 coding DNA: TGTGCCAGCAGCCGTGGAGGGCAGGGCTTCCACGAGCAGTACTTC. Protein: CASSRGGQGFHEQYF.

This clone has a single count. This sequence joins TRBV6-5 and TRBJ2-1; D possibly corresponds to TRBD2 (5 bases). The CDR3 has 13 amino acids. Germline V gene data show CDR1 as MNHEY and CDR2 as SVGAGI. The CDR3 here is CVPTGDPWDEQFF. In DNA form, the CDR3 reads TGTGTCCCAACCGGGGATCCCTGGGATGAGCAGTTCTTC.

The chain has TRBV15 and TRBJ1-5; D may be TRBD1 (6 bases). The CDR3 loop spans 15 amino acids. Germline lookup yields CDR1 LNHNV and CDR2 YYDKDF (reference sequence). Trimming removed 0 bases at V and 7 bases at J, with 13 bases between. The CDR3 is CATSRDPGGRQPQHF. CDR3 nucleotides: TGTGCCACCAGCAGAGATCCGGGGGGCAGACAGCCCCAGCATTTT.

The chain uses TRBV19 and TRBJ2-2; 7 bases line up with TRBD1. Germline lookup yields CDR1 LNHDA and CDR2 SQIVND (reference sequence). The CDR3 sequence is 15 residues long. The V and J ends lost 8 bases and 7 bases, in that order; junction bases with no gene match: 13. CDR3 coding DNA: TGTGCCAGTTCTCGGGGCAGGGGGATCATCGGGGAGCTGTTTTTT. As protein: CASSRGRGIIGELFF.

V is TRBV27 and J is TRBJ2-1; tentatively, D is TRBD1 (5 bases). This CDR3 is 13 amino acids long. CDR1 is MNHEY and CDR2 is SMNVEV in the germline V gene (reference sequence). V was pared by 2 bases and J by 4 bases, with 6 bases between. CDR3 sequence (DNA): TGTGCCAGCAGTTTAAAGGGGTACAATGAGCAGTTCTTC. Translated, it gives CASSLKGYNEQFF.

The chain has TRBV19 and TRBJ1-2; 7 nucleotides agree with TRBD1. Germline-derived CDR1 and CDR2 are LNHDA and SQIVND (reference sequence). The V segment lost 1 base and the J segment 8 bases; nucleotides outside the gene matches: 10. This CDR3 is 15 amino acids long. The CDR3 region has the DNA TGTGCCAGTAGTATAGGGACAGGTTGGGTTGAGGGCTACACCTTC. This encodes CASSIGTGWVEGYTF.

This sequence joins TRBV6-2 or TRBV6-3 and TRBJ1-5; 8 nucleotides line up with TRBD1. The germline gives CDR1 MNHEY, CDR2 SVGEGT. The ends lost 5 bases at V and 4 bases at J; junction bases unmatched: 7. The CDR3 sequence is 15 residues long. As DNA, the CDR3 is TGTGCCAGCAGTACAGGACAGGGTTGGAATCAGCCCCAGCATTTT. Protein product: CASSTGQGWNQPQHF.

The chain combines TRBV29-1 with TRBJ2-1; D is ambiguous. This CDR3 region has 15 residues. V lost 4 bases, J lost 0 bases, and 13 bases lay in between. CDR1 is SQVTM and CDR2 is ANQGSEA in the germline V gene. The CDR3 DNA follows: TGCAGCGTTGGGAGTTTGATTTTCTCCTACAATGAGCAGTTCTTC. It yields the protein CSVGSLIFSYNEQFF.

CDR3 in amino acids: CASNRGGNTEAFF. The CDR3 region has the DNA TGCGCCAGTAACAGGGGCGGGAACACTGAAGCTTTCTTT. The chain combines TRBV5-1 with TRBJ1-1, with 7 nucleotides matching TRBD1. This CDR3 contains 13 residues. The V and J ends lost 8 bases and 1 base, in that order; junction bases with no gene match: 5. Germline V lookup: CDR1 SGHRS, CDR2 YFSETQ.

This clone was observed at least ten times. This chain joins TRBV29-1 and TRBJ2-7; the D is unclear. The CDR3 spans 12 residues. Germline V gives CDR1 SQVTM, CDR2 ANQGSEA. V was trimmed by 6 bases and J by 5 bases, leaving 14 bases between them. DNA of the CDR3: TGCAGCGTGCGGCAATCGGTAAACGAGCAGTACTTC. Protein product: CSVRQSVNEQYF.

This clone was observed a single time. DNA of the CDR3: TGTGCCAGCAGCTTAGACAGGTTCTCTGGAAACACCATATATTTT. Translating gives CASSLDRFSGNTIYF. The chain couples TRBV7-2 to TRBJ1-3; weak D call: TRBD1 (5 bases). V was clipped by 1 base and J by 0 bases, with 7 bases between them. This CDR3 contains 15 residues. From germline, CDR1 is SGHTA and CDR2 FQGNSA. Using reference TRBV7-2 and TRBJ1-3 for the parts outside the CDR3, the full variable domain is GAGVSQSPSNKVTEKGKDVELRCDPISGHTALYWYRQSLGQGLEFLIYFQGNSAPDKSGLPSDRFSAERTGGSVSTLTIQRTQQEDSAVYLCASSLDRFSGNTIYFGEGSWLTVV.

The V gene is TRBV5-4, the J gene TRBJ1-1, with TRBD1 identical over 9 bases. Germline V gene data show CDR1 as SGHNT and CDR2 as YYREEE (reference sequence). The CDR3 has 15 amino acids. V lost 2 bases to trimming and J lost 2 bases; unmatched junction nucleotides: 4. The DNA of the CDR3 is TGTGCCAGCAGCTTTGACAGGGGGGGAAACACTGAAGCTTTCTTT. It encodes CASSFDRGGNTEAFF.

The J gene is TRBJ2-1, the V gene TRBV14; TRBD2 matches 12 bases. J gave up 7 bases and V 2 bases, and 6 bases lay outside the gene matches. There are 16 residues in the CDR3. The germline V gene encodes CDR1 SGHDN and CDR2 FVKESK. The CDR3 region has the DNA TGTGCCAGCAGCCAAAGGCGCCTAGCGGGAGGGAATGAGCAGTTCTTC. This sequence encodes CASSQRRLAGGNEQFF.

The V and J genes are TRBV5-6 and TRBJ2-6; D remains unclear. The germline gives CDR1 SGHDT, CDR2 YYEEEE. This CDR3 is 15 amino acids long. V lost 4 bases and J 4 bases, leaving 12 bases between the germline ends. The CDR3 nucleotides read TGTGCCAGCAGCCCCGTAGGAGCCGGGGCCAACGTCCTGACTTTC. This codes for CASSPVGAGANVLTF.

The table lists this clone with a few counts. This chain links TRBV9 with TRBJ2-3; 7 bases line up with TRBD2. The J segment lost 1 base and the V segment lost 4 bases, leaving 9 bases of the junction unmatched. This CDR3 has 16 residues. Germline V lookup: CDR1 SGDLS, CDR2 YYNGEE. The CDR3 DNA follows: TGTGCCAGCAGCCCCAGCGGGACGTGGGGCACAGATACGCAGTATTTT. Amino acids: CASSPSGTWGTDTQYF.

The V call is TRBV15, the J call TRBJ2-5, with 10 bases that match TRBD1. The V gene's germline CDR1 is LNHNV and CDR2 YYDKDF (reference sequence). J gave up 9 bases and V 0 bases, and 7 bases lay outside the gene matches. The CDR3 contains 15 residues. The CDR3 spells CATSREGDRGMSQYF. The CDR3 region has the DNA TGTGCCACCAGCAGAGAGGGGGACAGGGGAATGTCCCAGTACTTC. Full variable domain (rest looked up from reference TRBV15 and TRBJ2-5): DAMVIQNPRYQVTQFGKPVTLSCSQTLNHNVMYWYQQKSSQAPKLLFHYYDKDFNNEADTPDNFQSRRPNTSFCFLDIRSPGLGDTAMYLCATSREGDRGMSQYFGPGTRLLVL.

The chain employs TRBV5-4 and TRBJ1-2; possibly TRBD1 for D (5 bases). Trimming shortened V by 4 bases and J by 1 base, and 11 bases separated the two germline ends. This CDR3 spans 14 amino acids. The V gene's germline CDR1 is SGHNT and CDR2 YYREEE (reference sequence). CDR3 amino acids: CASSPGMSNYGYTF. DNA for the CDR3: TGTGCCAGCAGCCCAGGGATGAGTAACTATGGCTACACCTTC.

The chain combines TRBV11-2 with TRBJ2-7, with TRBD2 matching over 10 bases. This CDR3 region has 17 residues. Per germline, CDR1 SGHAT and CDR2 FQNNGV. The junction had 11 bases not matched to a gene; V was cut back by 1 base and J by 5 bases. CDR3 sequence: CASSLGTSGDPWDEQYF. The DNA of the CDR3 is TGTGCCAGCAGCTTAGGGACTAGCGGCGATCCTTGGGACGAGCAGTACTTC.